The following is a TCR beta chain sequence with its context. Its antigen is unidentified. This entry comes from a study of cytomegalovirus exposure and HLA in healthy donors. Regarding the study as a whole: The authors confirmed in vitro that a few CMV-associated chains were specific for CMV antigens. Researchers reported from a later analysis that most CMV-associated TCR beta chains appeared HLA-restricted. Roughly even sequencing depth across donors was the assumption behind the presence/absence analyses.

The PCR contained 60 Vbeta and 13 Jbeta primers. Sequencing was performed with immunoSEQ multiplex PCR; in TCRdb, only in-frame clones are kept and a portion is missing. This sample has 200,000 or so clones, with approximately 81% found just once. Sample: PBMCs. The sequence derives from a woman between 18 and 29 years old in good health and CMV-seropositive.

CDR3 nucleotides: TGTGCCAGCAGCTTGTCCGACAGGGTCGGGGGCGAGCAGTACTTC. Encoded protein: CASSLSDRVGGEQYF. The rearrangement joins TRBV7-9 to TRBJ2-5; possible D gene TRBD1, 7 bases. The J call may not be correct, given that the DNA end is closer to TRBJ2-7. The CDR3 covers 15 residues. Germline loops: CDR1 SEHNR, CDR2 FQNEAQ (reference sequence).